This T cell receptor (beta chain) was identified in a study of T cell clones after liver transplantation. Study in general: Liver transplant recipients had immunosuppression withdrawal attempted within 2 years. Standard immunosuppression, with no induction, continued until 12-24 months after transplant. Patients counted as tolerant after at least one year off all immunosuppression, enzymes not exceeding twice normal.

Produced via immunoSEQ multiplex PCR; TCRdb's table is partial and in-frame only. The sample holds fewer than 110,000 clones; 80% to 90% are singletons and the top ten take approximately 2.9%. Germline V gene sequence: CDR1 MDHEN, CDR2 SYDVKM. The CDR3 runs 14 residues. V shed 7 bases and J shed 1 base, with 11 bases lying between them. This receptor was obtained from a human patient who received a liver transplant. Some T cells may have come from the graft donor. Sequenced here: CD4+ T cells from blood, sampled about 50 months after liver transplant. The rearrangement links TRBV28 to TRBJ1-5; possibly TRBD1 for D (6 bases). The chain's CDR3 is CASMRDRSNQPQHF. In DNA, the CDR3 is TGTGCCAGCATGAGAGACAGGAGCAATCAGCCCCAGCATTTT.